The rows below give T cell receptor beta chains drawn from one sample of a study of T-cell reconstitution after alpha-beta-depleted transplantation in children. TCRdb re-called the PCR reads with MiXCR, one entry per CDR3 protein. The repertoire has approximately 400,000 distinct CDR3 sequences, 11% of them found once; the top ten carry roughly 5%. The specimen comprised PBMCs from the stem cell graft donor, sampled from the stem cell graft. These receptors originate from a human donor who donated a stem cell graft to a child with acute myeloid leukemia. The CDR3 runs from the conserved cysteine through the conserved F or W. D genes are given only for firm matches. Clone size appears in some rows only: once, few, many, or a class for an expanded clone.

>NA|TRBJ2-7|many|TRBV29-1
CSVSSGVGEQYF
TGCAGCGTTAGCTCAGGGGTTGGCGAGCAGTACTTC
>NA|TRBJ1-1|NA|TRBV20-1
CGEGTEAFF
TGCGGGGAGGGGACTGAAGCTTTCTTT
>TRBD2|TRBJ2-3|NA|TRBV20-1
CSARTSGRRFAGDTQYF
TGCAGTGCTAGAACTAGCGGGAGGCGGTTTGCGGGGGATACGCAGTATTTT
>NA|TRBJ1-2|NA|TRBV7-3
CASSSNSGGVYGYTF
TGTGCCAGCAGCTCCAATTCGGGCGGGGTCTACGGCTACACCTTC
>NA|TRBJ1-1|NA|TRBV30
CAWSVAGFNTEAFF
TGTGCCTGGAGTGTAGCGGGGTTCAACACTGAAGCTTTCTTT
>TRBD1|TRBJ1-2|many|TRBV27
CASSDRTGVKYGYTF
TGTGCCAGCAGTGACCGGACAGGGGTCAAGTATGGCTACACCTTC
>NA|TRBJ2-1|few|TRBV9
CASSVPSGNNEQFF
TGTGCCAGCAGCGTACCCTCGGGGAACAATGAGCAGTTCTTC
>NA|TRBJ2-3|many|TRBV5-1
CASSLSSGQRTDTQYF
TGCGCCAGCAGCTTGTCGAGCGGACAGCGCACAGATACGCAGTATTTT
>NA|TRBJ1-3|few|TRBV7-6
CASSLGGRSIYF
TGTGCCAGCAGCTTAGGGGGGAGGTCCATATATTTT
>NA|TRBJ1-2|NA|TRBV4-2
CASSQTEGEHGYTF
TGTGCCAGCAGCCAAACAGAGGGGGAGCATGGCTACACCTTC
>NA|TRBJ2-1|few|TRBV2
CASSVGSYNEQFF
TGTGCCAGCAGTGTAGGCAGCTACAATGAGCAGTTCTTC
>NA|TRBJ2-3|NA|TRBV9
CASSVAYTDTQYF
TGTGCCAGCAGCGTAGCTTACACAGATACGCAGTATTTT
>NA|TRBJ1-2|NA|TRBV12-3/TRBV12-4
CASSPGEGAEGYGYTF
TGTGCCAGCAGTCCTGGTGAGGGCGCGGAAGGCTATGGCTACACCTTC
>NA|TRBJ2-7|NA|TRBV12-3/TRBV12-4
CANQDLQTAYEQYF
TGTGCCAACCAAGACCTTCAAACAGCCTACGAGCAGTACTTC
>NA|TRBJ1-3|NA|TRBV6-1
CASSRPLDGSGNTIYF
TGTGCCAGCAGTAGACCCCTCGACGGCTCTGGAAACACCATATATTTT
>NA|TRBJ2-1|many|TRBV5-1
CASSLLPHSSINEQFF
TGCGCCAGCAGCTTGCTGCCCCACTCGAGCATCAATGAGCAGTTCTTC
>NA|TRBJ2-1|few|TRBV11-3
CASSLDGGTNEQFF
TGTGCCAGCAGCTTAGATGGAGGGACCAATGAGCAGTTCTTC
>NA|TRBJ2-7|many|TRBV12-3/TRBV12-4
CASSPSPGRYEQYF
TGTGCCAGCAGTCCGAGCCCGGGAAGGTACGAGCAGTACTTC
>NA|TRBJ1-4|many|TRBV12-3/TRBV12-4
CASSPNEKLFF
TGTGCCAGCAGCCCTAATGAAAAACTGTTTTTT
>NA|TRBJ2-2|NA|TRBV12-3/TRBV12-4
CASSFFAGELFF
TGTGCCAGCAGTTTTTTCGCCGGGGAGCTGTTTTTT
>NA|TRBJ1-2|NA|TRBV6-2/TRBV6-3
CASSRVRGYTF
TGTGCCAGCAGTCGCGTCCGTGGCTACACCTTC
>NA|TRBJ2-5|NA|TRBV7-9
CASSLSSRRPGGTQYF
TGTGCCAGCAGCTTGAGTAGTAGGCGCCCAGGAGGGACCCAGTACTTC
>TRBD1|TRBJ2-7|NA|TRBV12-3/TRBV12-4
CASSLDPWTGGTYEQYF
TGTGCCAGCAGTTTAGATCCTTGGACAGGGGGTACCTACGAGCAGTACTTC
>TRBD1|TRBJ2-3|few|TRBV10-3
CAISGGTASTDTQYF
TGTGCCATCAGTGGAGGGACAGCCAGCACAGATACGCAGTATTTT
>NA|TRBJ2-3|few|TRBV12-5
CASGLVTTQYF
TGTGCTAGTGGTTTGGTAACTACGCAGTATTTT
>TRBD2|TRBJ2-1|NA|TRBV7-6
CASSDLTGTSSEQFF
TGTGCCAGCAGCGACCTCACCGGGACTAGCAGTGAGCAGTTCTTC
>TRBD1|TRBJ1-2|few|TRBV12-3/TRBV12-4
CASKDRGVGYTF
TGTGCCAGCAAAGACAGGGGGGTTGGCTACACCTTC
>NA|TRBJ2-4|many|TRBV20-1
CSARLVNKNIQYF
TGCAGTGCCAGACTAGTGAACAAAAACATTCAGTACTTC
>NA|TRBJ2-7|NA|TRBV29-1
CSVGGLNYEQYF
TGCAGCGTTGGCGGGCTGAACTACGAGCAGTACTTC
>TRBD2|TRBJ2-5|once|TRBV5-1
CASSNGLAGTLETQYF
TGCGCCAGCAGCAACGGACTAGCTGGGACTCTAGAGACCCAGTACTTC
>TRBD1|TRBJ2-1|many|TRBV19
CASISPGGSGTGDFNEQFF
TGTGCCAGTATCTCCCCTGGGGGATCCGGGACAGGGGACTTCAATGAGCAGTTCTTC
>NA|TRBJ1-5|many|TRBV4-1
CASSQDTGRSNQPQHF
TGCGCCAGCAGCCAAGATACAGGGAGGAGCAATCAGCCCCAGCATTTT
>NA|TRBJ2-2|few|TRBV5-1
CASSSGQETGELFF
TGCGCCAGCAGCTCGGGACAAGAGACCGGGGAGCTGTTTTTT